The 31 T cell receptor beta chains given below trace back to one sample, sequenced in a study of blood T cell repertoires in COVID-19. Generated by immunoSEQ multiplex PCR, the TCRdb table keeps only in-frame clones and is missing some. Here the sample spans hundreds of thousands of clones, around 82% being singletons. Sequenced material: peripheral blood. The source is an elderly man with acute or convalescent COVID-19.

The rearrangement links TRBV19 to TRBJ2-3; D may be TRBD2 (5 bases). This CDR3 is built from 15 residues. Trimming took off 3 bases at V and 2 bases at J, with 12 bases between the two ends. Per germline, CDR1 LNHDA and CDR2 SQIVND (reference sequence). The DNA of the CDR3 is TGTGCCAGTAGTATGTTCGCGGGTTTCACAGATACGCAGTATTTT. Translating it yields CASSMFAGFTDTQYF.

This clone was seen a single time. The rearrangement joins TRBV7-9 to TRBJ2-5; 7 bases map to TRBD1. Germline V CDR1 and CDR2: SEHNR, FQNEAQ (reference sequence). The CDR3 is 14 residues long. Losses at the gene ends were 2 bases for V and 5 bases for J; bases not matched to a gene: 5. DNA for the CDR3: TGTGCCAGCAGCTTATCAGGGACAGAGGAGACCCAGTACTTC. It codes for CASSLSGTEETQYF.

This clone has just one count. V gene TRBV27 combines with J gene TRBJ2-1; maybe TRBD2 (5 bases). Trimming shortened V by 6 bases and J by 5 bases, and 20 bases separated the two germline ends. The CDR3 runs 16 residues. Germline V gene sequence: CDR1 MNHEY, CDR2 SMNVEV (reference sequence). CDR3 coding DNA: TGTGCCAGCAGCAGTACTAGAATTAACCCCCACAATGAGCAGTTCTTC. It is translated as CASSSTRINPHNEQFF.

This CDR3 is CASSSYSGPSYNEQFF. Here the CDR3 DNA reads TGTGCCAGCAGCTCTTACAGCGGCCCGTCCTACAATGAGCAGTTCTTC. The rearrangement joins TRBV13 to TRBJ2-1; tentatively, D is TRBD2 (5 bases). The V end lost 4 bases, the J end lost 1 base, and 14 bases lay between the germline ends. Germline CDR1 PRHDT, CDR2 FYEKMQ (reference sequence). This CDR3 is 16 amino acids long. Together with reference TRBV13 and TRBJ2-1, the CDR3 gives the full variable domain: AAGVIQSPRHLIKEKRETATLKCYPIPRHDTVYWYQQGPGQDPQFLISFYEKMQSDKGSIPDRFSAQQFSDYHSELNMSSLELGDSALYFCASSSYSGPSYNEQFFGPGTRLTVL.

The rearrangement joins TRBV27 to TRBJ2-7; 9 bases match TRBD1. Germline CDR1 MNHEY, CDR2 SMNVEV (reference sequence). J gave up 5 bases and V 5 bases, and 7 bases lay outside the gene matches. CDR3 length equals 14 residues. This CDR3 is CASSTRTGDHEQYF. The DNA of the CDR3 is TGTGCCAGCAGTACCCGGACAGGGGATCACGAGCAGTACTTC.

The rearrangement uses TRBV5-6 and TRBJ2-7, with 7 bases matching TRBD1. V gave up 2 bases and J gave up 2 bases; unmatched junction bases: 4. The germline V gene has CDR1 SGHDT and CDR2 YYEEEE. The CDR3 totals 14 residues. The CDR3 here is CASSFDRVAYEQYF. CDR3 DNA sequence: TGTGCCAGCAGCTTTGACAGGGTAGCCTACGAGCAGTACTTC.

This clone was recorded at least ten times. This chain uses TRBV6-5 with TRBJ2-3, with D possibly being TRBD2 (6 bases). Between the trimmed V and J ends, which lost 6 bases and 2 bases, there was a span of 9 bases. The CDR3 sequence is 13 residues long. The germline V gene encodes CDR1 MNHEY and CDR2 SVGAGI. The CDR3 loop is CASSSGVTDTQYF. Here the CDR3 DNA reads TGTGCCAGCAGCTCGGGGGTCACAGATACGCAGTATTTT.

J is TRBJ1-2 and V is TRBV7-9, with D perhaps matching TRBD1 (5 bases). Germline V gene data show CDR1 as SEHNR and CDR2 as FQNEAQ (reference sequence). V was cut by 5 bases and J by 8 bases, with 15 bases left in between. CDR3 length equals 13 residues. The CDR3 is CASSPSGGRGYTF. CDR3 bases: TGTGCCAGCAGCCCCTCTGGGGGGAGAGGCTACACCTTC.

This rearrangement joins TRBV9 to TRBJ2-1; TRBD1 is a possible D gene (5 bases). The ends were cut back, 2 bases at V and 4 bases at J, with 13 bases in the middle. The germline gives CDR1 SGDLS, CDR2 YYNGEE. CDR3 length: 15 amino acids. CDR3 sequence reads: CASSVTQGQYNEQFF. The CDR3 bases are TGTGCCAGCAGCGTCACCCAGGGCCAATACAATGAGCAGTTCTTC.

The chain carries TRBV3-1 (or the pseudogene TRBV3-2) and TRBJ2-7, with 9 bases fitting TRBD1. Looked up from germline, CDR1 is LGHDT and CDR2 is YNNKEL (reference sequence). The CDR3 is 13 residues long. The J segment lost 6 bases and the V segment lost 7 bases, leaving 7 bases of the junction unmatched. CDR3 coding DNA: TGTGCCAGCAAACAGGGGGCTTCAGGCGAGCAGTACTTC. It translates to CASKQGASGEQYF.

This clone was seen only a few times. The J gene is TRBJ2-1, the V gene TRBV3-1 (or the pseudogene TRBV3-2); 11 bases agree with TRBD1. The CDR3 runs 15 residues. With 4 bases clipped from V and 4 bases from J, the junction kept 3 bases outside the gene matches. The germline V gene encodes CDR1 LGHDT and CDR2 YNNKEL (reference sequence). CDR3: CASSLGTGGYNEQFF. The CDR3 DNA reads TGTGCCAGCAGCCTAGGGACAGGGGGTTACAATGAGCAGTTCTTC.

The chain employs TRBV27 and TRBJ2-7; the match to TRBD2 covers 12 bases. CDR1 and CDR2 from the germline V gene are MNHEY and SMNVEV (reference sequence). With V trimmed by 6 bases and J by 1 base, 4 bases remained unmatched. The CDR3 runs to 15 residues. Here the CDR3 DNA reads TGTGCCAGCAGGGCGACTAGCGGGGGATCCTACGAGCAGTACTTC. Translated, it gives CASRATSGGSYEQYF.

The chain couples TRBV7-6 to TRBJ2-5; 9 nucleotides match TRBD1. J lost 2 bases, V lost 6 bases, and 7 bases had no gene match. Germline-derived CDR1 and CDR2 are SGHVS and FNYEAQ. The CDR3 covers 15 residues. As DNA, the CDR3 is TGTGCCAGCAGGGACCCGGGACAGGGACAAGAGACCCAGTACTTC. This gives the protein CASRDPGQGQETQYF.

This chain links TRBV24-1 with TRBJ2-1; 10 bases fit TRBD2. J gave up 4 bases and V 6 bases, and 2 bases lay outside the gene matches. CDR1 and CDR2 from the germline V gene are KGHDR and SFDVKD. The CDR3 totals 14 residues. CDR3 sequence reads: CATSLAGEYNEQFF. As DNA, the CDR3 is TGTGCCACCAGTCTAGCGGGAGAGTACAATGAGCAGTTCTTC.

The chain combines TRBV12-3 or TRBV12-4 with TRBJ2-7; TRBD2 is a possible D gene (6 bases). Trimming removed 2 bases at V and 7 bases at J, with 9 bases between. CDR3 length equals 12 residues. CDR3 amino acids: CASSLIGGEQYF. CDR3 sequence (DNA): TGTGCCAGCAGTTTAATTGGGGGGGAGCAGTACTTC.

V is TRBV19 and J is TRBJ2-5, with a weak D call TRBD1 (6 bases). CDR1 and CDR2 from the germline V gene are LNHDA and SQIVND (reference sequence). Between the trimmed V and J ends, which lost 3 bases and 4 bases, there was a span of 18 bases. The CDR3 sequence is 16 residues long. The CDR3 loop reads CASSIQRTASIETQYF. For the CDR3, the DNA is TGTGCCAGTAGTATTCAGAGGACAGCGTCCATAGAGACCCAGTACTTC.

V is TRBV9 and J is TRBJ2-1, with 12 bases that match TRBD2. Per the germline V gene, CDR1 is SGDLS and CDR2 is YYNGEE. The CDR3 covers 16 residues. Germline trimming cut 0 bases from V and 6 bases from J; bases unmatched to any gene: 4. CDR3 bases: TGTGCCAGCAGCGTAGGGGGGACTAGCGGGTTCAATGAGCAGTTCTTC. Translation gives CASSVGGTSGFNEQFF. Full variable domain (missing parts from reference TRBV9 and TRBJ2-1): DSGVTQTPKHLITATGQRVTLRCSPRSGDLSVYWYQQSLDQGLQFLIQYYNGEERAKGNILERFSAQQFPDLHSELNLSSLELGDSALYFCASSVGGTSGFNEQFFGPGTRLTVL.

CDR3 region: CAWGSSGRAGEQYF. DNA of the CDR3: TGTGCCTGGGGGTCTAGCGGGAGGGCCGGGGAGCAGTACTTC. V and J are TRBV30 and TRBJ2-7, with 12 positions matching TRBD2. The germline gives CDR1 GTSNPN, CDR2 SVGIG (reference sequence). This CDR3 has 14 amino acids. V gave up 5 bases and J gave up 7 bases; unmatched junction bases: 9.

V and J are TRBV18 and TRBJ2-5, with 8 positions matching TRBD1. Germline lookup yields CDR1 KGHSH and CDR2 LQKENI. The CDR3 contains 18 residues. J gave up 5 bases and V 3 bases, and 17 bases lay outside the gene matches. CDR3 region: CASSPTLGARGRDETQYF. DNA of the CDR3: TGTGCCAGCTCACCCACCCTCGGAGCCAGGGGGCGCGATGAGACCCAGTACTTC.

V usage is TRBV18 and J usage is TRBJ2-3, with D possibly being TRBD1 (6 bases). CDR1 and CDR2 from the germline V gene are KGHSH and LQKENI. Trimming took off 3 bases at V and 6 bases at J, with 13 bases between the two ends. CDR3 size: 14 residues. As DNA, the CDR3 is TGTGCCAGCTCACCCGTGACAGGCCCGGATACGCAGTATTTT. Translating gives CASSPVTGPDTQYF.

This chain connects TRBV30 to TRBJ2-1; TRBD2 agrees at 16 bases. V lost 1 base to trimming and J lost 1 base; unmatched junction nucleotides: 10. Germline lookup yields CDR1 GTSNPN and CDR2 SVGIG (reference sequence). This CDR3 region has 20 residues. The CDR3 bases are TGTGCCTGGAGTGGGTTTCAGGGGACTAGCGGGGGGGCGTCCTACAATGAGCAGTTCTTC. Translating gives CAWSGFQGTSGGASYNEQFF.

This chain connects TRBV19 to TRBJ1-2; the D gene is possibly TRBD1 (5 bases). The germline V gene encodes CDR1 LNHDA and CDR2 SQIVND (reference sequence). This CDR3 comprises 9 residues. V lost 11 bases and J lost 11, with 12 bases in between. Written as DNA, the CDR3 is TGTGCCGGGGCCTTGGGGTACACCTTC. It yields the protein CAGALGYTF.

In its sample, this clone was seen once. This chain connects TRBV5-5 to TRBJ2-4, with 9 nucleotides matching TRBD2. The germline V gene encodes CDR1 SGHKS and CDR2 YYEKEE (reference sequence). This CDR3 is built from 16 residues. V lost 4 bases and J lost 1; bases outside the gene matches: 6. CDR3 amino acids: CASSILAGVAKNIQYF. The DNA of the CDR3 is TGTGCCAGCAGCATATTAGCGGGAGTTGCCAAAAACATTCAGTACTTC.

This rearrangement joins TRBV30 to TRBJ2-1; tentatively, D is TRBD2 (5 bases). Trimming removed 5 bases from V and 8 bases from J, with 16 bases in between. Germline values: CDR1 GTSNPN, CDR2 SVGIG (reference sequence). The length of the CDR3 is 13 residues. As DNA, the CDR3 is TGTGCCTGGGGAAACGGACTGCGCGATGAGCAGTTCTTC. Amino acid sequence: CAWGNGLRDEQFF.

This chain joins TRBV15 and TRBJ1-2; 7 bases are shared with TRBD1. Germline V lookup: CDR1 LNHNV, CDR2 YYDKDF (reference sequence). The CDR3 is 15 residues long. V lost 3 bases and J lost 4; bases outside the gene matches: 8. In DNA form, the CDR3 reads TGTGCCACCAGCAGTCGGGACAGAGGGCTCTATGGCTACACCTTC. Its protein product is CATSSRDRGLYGYTF.

The table lists this clone with a count of one. This sequence joins TRBV9 and TRBJ1-2, with TRBD1 identical over 9 bases. In germline, CDR1 is SGDLS, CDR2 YYNGEE. The CDR3 covers 17 residues. The junction had 10 bases not matched to a gene; V was cut back by 3 bases and J by 1 base. CDR3 coding DNA: TGTGCCAGCAGCGACGCCCGGATGACAGGGGGTAACTATGGCTACACCTTC. It yields the protein CASSDARMTGGNYGYTF. The variable domain in full, completed from reference TRBV9 and TRBJ1-2, reads DSGVTQTPKHLITATGQRVTLRCSPRSGDLSVYWYQQSLDQGLQFLIQYYNGEERAKGNILERFSAQQFPDLHSELNLSSLELGDSALYFCASSDARMTGGNYGYTFGSGTRLTVV.

This clone was seen a single time. This sequence joins TRBV11-1 and TRBJ1-2; the D gene is possibly TRBD1 (6 bases). This CDR3 comprises 16 residues. V lost 3 bases and J lost 3, with 17 bases in between. Germline assignment: CDR1 SGHAT and CDR2 FQDESV (reference sequence). The CDR3: CASSLSGTTRDYGYTF. The CDR3 DNA is TGTGCCAGCAGCTTGTCCGGGACAACCCGTGACTATGGCTACACCTTC.

This chain links TRBV19 with TRBJ1-6, with 12 positions matching TRBD1. Trimming cost V 4 bases and J 9 bases; bases outside gene matches: 7. This CDR3 has 16 residues. Germline lookup yields CDR1 LNHDA and CDR2 SQIVND (reference sequence). The CDR3 reads CASSRGDRGRLSPLHF. The CDR3 DNA is TGTGCCAGTAGTAGAGGGGACAGGGGGCGTCTTTCACCCCTCCACTTT.

CDR3: CAISKTGQQISTDTQYF. The CDR3 DNA follows: TGTGCCATCAGTAAGACGGGACAGCAGATTAGCACAGATACGCAGTATTTT. The rearrangement links TRBV10-3 to TRBJ2-3; 7 nucleotides line up with TRBD1. Germline V lookup: CDR1 ENHRY, CDR2 SYGVKD. This CDR3 spans 17 amino acids. Trimming at V came to 5 bases and at J to 0 bases, leaving 11 bases not matched to a gene.

The rearrangement joins TRBV6-5 to TRBJ1-5; D is unresolved. Per the germline V gene, CDR1 is MNHEY and CDR2 is SVGAGI. Trimming took 2 bases from V and 1 from J, leaving 9 bases between them. CDR3 length: 15 residues. DNA of the CDR3: TGTGCCAGCAGTTACAGACACGACAGCAATCAGCCCCAGCATTTT. This codes for CASSYRHDSNQPQHF.

The genes are TRBV9 and TRBJ1-5, with a weak D call TRBD1 (5 bases). The CDR3 sequence is 15 residues long. Germline CDR1 is SGDLS and CDR2 is YYNGEE. Between the trimmed V and J ends, which lost 0 bases and 2 bases, there was a span of 9 bases. This CDR3 reads CASSVDQGGNQPQHF. CDR3 DNA sequence: TGTGCCAGCAGCGTAGACCAGGGTGGCAATCAGCCCCAGCATTTT.